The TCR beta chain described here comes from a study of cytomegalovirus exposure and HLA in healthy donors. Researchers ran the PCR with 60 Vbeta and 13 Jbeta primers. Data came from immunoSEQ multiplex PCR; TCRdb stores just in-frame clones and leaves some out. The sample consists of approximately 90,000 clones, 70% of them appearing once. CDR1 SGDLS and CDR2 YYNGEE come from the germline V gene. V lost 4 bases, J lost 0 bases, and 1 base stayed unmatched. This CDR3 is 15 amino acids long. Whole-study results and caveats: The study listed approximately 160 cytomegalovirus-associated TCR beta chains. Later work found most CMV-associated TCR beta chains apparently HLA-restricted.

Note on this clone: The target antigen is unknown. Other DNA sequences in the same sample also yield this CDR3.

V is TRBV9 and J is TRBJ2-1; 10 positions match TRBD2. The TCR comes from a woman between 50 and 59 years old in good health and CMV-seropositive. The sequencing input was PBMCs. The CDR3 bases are TGTGCCAGCAGCTCTAGCGGGAGCTCCTACAATGAGCAGTTCTTC. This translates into CASSSSGSSYNEQFF.